This entry features one T cell receptor beta chain sequence. Antigen unknown. The germline V gene encodes CDR1 LNHDA and CDR2 SQIVND (reference sequence). The CDR3 is 13 amino acids. V lost 8 bases to trimming and J lost 0 bases; unmatched junction nucleotides: 0. The data stem from a study of T cell responses to AZD1222 COVID-19 vaccine. The study's findings and limits: At 160-218 and 743-854, vaccine-associated CD4 TCRs were dominant, and they spanned spike.

The assay was immunoSEQ multiplex PCR, and TCRdb's table has in-frame clones only and misses some. The table lists about 110,000 clones, nearly 90% of them singletons. J is TRBJ1-1 and V is TRBV19; TRBD1 aligns across 10 bases. The sample was peripheral blood, taken on day 0 of AZD1222 vaccination. This clonotype originated in an adult in good health. The CDR3 DNA follows: TGTGCCAGTGGGACAGGGGTGAACACTGAAGCTTTCTTT. Amino acid sequence: CASGTGVNTEAFF. The full variable domain, completed using reference TRBV19 and TRBJ1-1, is DGGITQSPKYLFRKEGQNVTLSCEQNLNHDAMYWYRQDPGQGLRLIYYSQIVNDFQKGDIAEGYSVSREKKESFPLTVTSAQKNPTAFYLCASGTGVNTEAFFGQGTRLTVV.